Listed below are T cell receptor beta chains from one sample, sequenced in a study of T cells in Graves' hyperthyroidism and ophthalmopathy. TCRdb redid the calling of the multiplex PCR reads with MiXCR, one entry per CDR3 protein. The data contain about 560,000 distinct CDR3 sequences, under 60% of them singletons. Sequencing was performed on peripheral blood or thyroid tissue (not recorded which). Receptors were obtained from a woman in her late teens or twenties with Graves' hyperthyroidism. Both conserved end residues are part of each CDR3. Each record gives: J gene, V gene, clone size, D gene, CDR3 DNA, CDR3 protein. D genes are given only for firm matches. Some rows have no size entry. The others give once, few or many, or a class for an expanded clone.

TRBJ1-2 TRBV6-5 many TRBD1 TGTGCCAGCAGTTACATCCGGACAGGGGGCGGATATGGCTACACCTTC CASSYIRTGGGYGYTF
TRBJ1-4 TRBV24-1 few - TGTGCCACCAGTGACGCGTCCTCGACAGATACTATTGAAAAACTGTTTTTT CATSDASSTDTIEKLFF
TRBJ1-4 TRBV20-1 - TRBD1 TGCAGTGCTAGAGACGCGCAGGGGGAGAAACTGTTTTTT CSARDAQGEKLFF
TRBJ1-1 TRBV2 few TRBD1 TGTGCCAGCAGCACAGGGGGGTACACTGAAGCTTTCTTT CASSTGGYTEAFF
TRBJ2-2 TRBV7-2 - TRBD2 TGTGCCAGCAGCTTGTACGGCGGGAGGGCCGGGGAGCTGTTTTTT CASSLYGGRAGELFF
TRBJ2-7 TRBV7-2 - - TGTGCCAGCAGCCCCCCCTCCCCCACCTACGAGCAGTACTTC CASSPPSPTYEQYF
TRBJ1-2 TRBV20-1 - - TGCAGTCTCACAAACTATGGCTACACCTTC CSLTNYGYTF
TRBJ1-2 TRBV2 - TRBD1 TGTGCCAGCAGTACAGGGGTTTCGGTATACTACTATGGCTACACCTTC CASSTGVSVYYYGYTF
TRBJ1-1 TRBV7-9 - TRBD1 TGTGCCAGCAGCCCCGAACAGGGGGCGAGAACTGAAGCTTTCTTT CASSPEQGARTEAFF
TRBJ2-2 TRBV10-3 - TRBD2 TGTGCCATCAGTGAGTCTCCCCGGACTAGCGGGAACACCGGGGAGCTGTTTTTT CAISESPRTSGNTGELFF
TRBJ1-4 TRBV7-9 - TRBD1 TGTGCCAGCAGCTTCCAGGGGACAGGGGTGAATGAAAAACTGTTTTTT CASSFQGTGVNEKLFF
TRBJ1-2 TRBV29-1 many - TGCAGCGTTGAAGATGTAGGAGTGGATGGCTACACCTTC CSVEDVGVDGYTF
TRBJ2-7 TRBV5-1 once TRBD2 TGCGCCAGCAGCCAATATAGCGGGCCTGCCTACGAGCAGTACTTC CASSQYSGPAYEQYF
TRBJ1-6 TRBV6-2/TRBV6-3 once TRBD1 TGTGCCAGCAGCCAGACAGGGAGGGATTCACCCCTCCACTTT CASSQTGRDSPLHF
TRBJ1-1 TRBV10-3 - - TGTGCCATCAGTGGACAGGACTATGGCCCTGAAGCTTTCTTT CAISGQDYGPEAFF
TRBJ1-5 TRBV29-1 - TRBD1 TGCAGCCCCGGACAGGGGGGTCAGCCCCAGCATTTT CSPGQGGQPQHF
TRBJ1-1 TRBV29-1 - TRBD1 TGCAGCGTAGCCAGGGGGAAGGAGACTGAAGCTTTCTTT CSVARGKETEAFF
TRBJ2-5 TRBV7-9 many TRBD1 TGTGCCAGCAGCCTGAACCCGGGACAGGGTGAGACCCAGTACTTC CASSLNPGQGETQYF
TRBJ2-7 TRBV10-3 - - TGTGCCAGCAGTGAAACGGGCCGCCCCTACGAGCAGTGCTTC CASSETGRPYEQCF
TRBJ2-5 TRBV9 - - TGTGCCAGCAGCGTAGGCAGGGGCCGTAGAGCGGAGACCCAGTACTTC CASSVGRGRRAETQYF
TRBJ2-7 TRBV2 few - TGTGCCAGCAGTGAAACAGGGCAAAAATACGAGCAGTACTTC CASSETGQKYEQYF
TRBJ2-7 TRBV29-1 - - TGCAGCGTTGAAGCGGACGGTTACTCCTACGAGCAGTACTTC CSVEADGYSYEQYF
TRBJ1-5 TRBV2 - - TGTGCCAGTGTGGGCCAGGGGTTTCAGCCCCAGCATTTT CASVGQGFQPQHF
TRBJ2-2 TRBV9 - - TGTGCCAGCAGCGCAGAAGATAGCGGGGAGCTGTTTTTT CASSAEDSGELFF
TRBJ1-5 TRBV9 - TRBD1 TGTGCCAGCAGCGTGGGGACAGGTTACGATCAGCCCCAGCATTTT CASSVGTGYDQPQHF
TRBJ1-5 TRBV15 once - TGTGCCACCGTGGGTGACAGTAGGGGCAATCAGCCCCAGCATTTT CATVGDSRGNQPQHF
TRBJ2-5 TRBV7-6 - - TGTGCCAGCAGCTTAGGGTGGGGACACCAGTACTTC CASSLGWGHQYF
TRBJ2-7 TRBV7-2 many - TGTGCCAGCAGCCCCGGGATCACCTACGAGCAGTACTTC CASSPGITYEQYF
TRBJ1-4 TRBV20-1 - - TGCAGTGCTCCCGAAGGACCCAATGAAAAACTGTTTTTT CSAPEGPNEKLFF
TRBJ1-5 TRBV24-1 - - TGTGCCACCAGTGCGGCAGGGATGAAGCCCCAGCATTTT CATSAAGMKPQHF
TRBJ1-6 TRBV7-8 many - TGTGCCAGCAGCCCCCCAAAATCACCCCTCCACTTT CASSPPKSPLHF
TRBJ2-7 TRBV20-1 - TRBD2 TGCAGTGCTCCTACCTTAACTAGCGGGAGTTACGAGCAGTACTTC CSAPTLTSGSYEQYF
TRBJ2-7 TRBV2 - TRBD2 TGTGCCAGCAGTCCCCCTAGCGGTCCTTTCGAGCAGTACTTC CASSPPSGPFEQYF
TRBJ1-2 TRBV19 few TRBD1 TGTGCCAGTAGTCTGACAGGGGAACGATATGGCTACACCTTC CASSLTGERYGYTF
TRBJ1-5 TRBV29-1 few - TGCAGCGTTTGGGACAGCAATCAGCCCCAGCATTTT CSVWDSNQPQHF
TRBJ1-2 TRBV10-3 once - TGTGCCATCACTGGGGCAACTAACTATGGCTACACCTTC CAITGATNYGYTF
TRBJ2-5 TRBV10-1 - - TGCGCCAGCAGTGATCGGGCCGGGACCGCCCAAGAGACCCAGTACTTC CASSDRAGTAQETQYF
TRBJ1-2 TRBV10-3 - - TGTGCCATCAGTGAGTCGATCAGAACGGGGCTTAACTATGGCTACACCTTC CAISESIRTGLNYGYTF
TRBJ1-5 TRBV2 - - TGTGCCAGCAGTTCCGGGACTTATCAGCCCCAGCATTTT CASSSGTYQPQHF
TRBJ2-5 TRBV12-3/TRBV12-4 - - TGTGCCAGCAGCCATGGGGGCGAGGGAGAGACCCAGTACTTC CASSHGGEGETQYF
TRBJ1-1 TRBV25-1 - - TGTGCTACGATTACGGACACTGAAGCTTTCTTT CATITDTEAFF
TRBJ1-1 TRBV2 many TRBD1 TGTGCCAGCAGCCCGGGACAGGGGACAGGGAACACTGAAGCTTTCTTT CASSPGQGTGNTEAFF
TRBJ1-5 TRBV20-1 - - TGCAGTGCGACTTATCCAGAGAATCAGCCCCAGCATTTT CSATYPENQPQHF
TRBJ1-5 TRBV7-2 few TRBD1 TGTGCTAGCCGACCCTACAGGGGAGGTTTTCAGCCCCAGCATTTT CASRPYRGGFQPQHF
TRBJ2-2 TRBV2 many - TGTGCCAGCTCTCGTGGCGCCGGGGAGCTGTTTTTT CASSRGAGELFF
TRBJ1-2 TRBV10-3 once - TGTGCCATCAGTTCAGGGGCTCAGGGCTATGGCTACACCTTC CAISSGAQGYGYTF
TRBJ2-7 TRBV7-8 - TRBD2 TGTGCCAGCAGTACTCCTGGGCGGGAGGGCTCCGAGCAGTACTTC CASSTPGREGSEQYF
TRBJ1-1 TRBV29-1 few TRBD1 TGCAGCTACAGGGGGCGGAACACTGAAGCTTTCTTT CSYRGRNTEAFF
TRBJ1-4 TRBV20-1 few - TGCAGTGCACGGGACATTAGCGGTGAAAAACTGTTTTTT CSARDISGEKLFF
TRBJ1-5 TRBV7-2 - - TGTGCCAGCAGCTTTAACCGCGGAAGCAATCAGCCCCAGCATTTT CASSFNRGSNQPQHF
TRBJ2-5 TRBV6-6 few - TGTGCCAGCATGGGCGAGTTGATGACCCAGTACTTC CASMGELMTQYF
TRBJ1-5 TRBV10-3 - TRBD1 TGTGCCAGCACCGGGGACAGGGGAGGCCACCAGCCCCAGCATTTT CASTGDRGGHQPQHF
TRBJ1-5 TRBV25-1 - TRBD1 TGCGCCAGCAGCCATTCGATTCCGGGACAGGGACGTGGACCCCAGCATTTT CASSHSIPGQGRGPQHF
TRBJ1-2 TRBV19 - - TGTGCCAGTAGTACCCGGCTGGGGCAGGGTGGCTACACCTTC CASSTRLGQGGYTF
TRBJ1-4 TRBV7-9 few TRBD1 TGTGCCAGCAGCCCCGCGAGGGGGCGGGGTGAAAAACTGTTTTTT CASSPARGRGEKLFF
TRBJ2-7 TRBV25-1 - - TGTGCCAGCAGTGAATTTTGGGCGGACTCAATTAAATCCTACGAGCAGTACTTC CASSEFWADSIKSYEQYF
TRBJ1-1 TRBV29-1 many - TGCAGCGCCGGATTGGCAGCGACGACTGAAGCTTTCTTT CSAGLAATTEAFF
TRBJ2-5 TRBV7-8 once - TGTGCCAGCAGCATACAGGGAGGCAATCAGCCCCAGTACTTC CASSIQGGNQPQYF
TRBJ2-3 TRBV7-2 - TRBD2 TGTGCCAGCAGCTTAGAGGTAGCGGGGGGCACAGATACGCAGTATTTT CASSLEVAGGTDTQYF
TRBJ2-3 TRBV19 - - TGTGCCAGTAGTAGAGGAAGAGCCCCAGATACGCAGTATTTT CASSRGRAPDTQYF